A selection of T cell receptor beta chains follows, all from one sample in a study of blood T cells in healthy people across ages. TCRdb called the 5' RACE reads again in MiXCR, with one record for every CDR3 protein. The sample records 870,000 or so distinct CDR3 sequences, 29% being singletons. Sequenced input: blood. The receptors were gathered from a woman older than 75 in good health. Both conserved end residues are part of each CDR3. A D gene is named only where the DNA matches it firmly. Expanded clones get a size class; other rows say once, few or many, or leave the size out.

clone_size	v_call	d_call	j_call	cdr3_nt	cdr3_aa
-	TRBV12-3/TRBV12-4	TRBD1	TRBJ2-6	TGTGCCAGCAGCCCCCGGGACAGAGACTCTGGGGCCAACGTCCTGACTTTC	CASSPRDRDSGANVLTF
few	TRBV18	-	TRBJ1-5	TGTGCCAGCTCACCTCCTCCGGGGGCCAATCAGCCCCAGCATTTT	CASSPPPGANQPQHF
many	TRBV6-7	TRBD2	TRBJ2-1	TGTGCCAGCAGTTACACGGGGGGGTCGGGCTACAATGAGCAGTTCTTC	CASSYTGGSGYNEQFF
-	TRBV6-6	TRBD2	TRBJ2-7	TGTGCCAGCAGTTACTTCCCGCGGGGGGGCAGTGAGCAGTACTTC	CASSYFPRGGSEQYF
many	TRBV7-2	TRBD1	TRBJ1-5	TGTGCCAGCAGCTCCGGACAGGGGGCACAGCCCCAGCATTTT	CASSSGQGAQPQHF
-	TRBV2	-	TRBJ2-7	TGTGCCAGCAGTGGATCCAGCCTTAAATACAATGAGCCGTACTTC	CASSGSSLKYNEPYF
few	TRBV2	-	TRBJ1-1	TGTGCCAGCAGTGTTCAGGAGGACACTGAAGCTTTCTTT	CASSVQEDTEAFF
many	TRBV4-3	-	TRBJ1-2	TGCGCCAGCAGCCAAGACAGGTCTGGCTATGGCTACACCTTC	CASSQDRSGYGYTF
-	TRBV28	-	TRBJ1-5	TGTGCCAGCAGTTTACGACCTGGAAATCAGCCCCAGCATTTT	CASSLRPGNQPQHF
-	TRBV11-2	TRBD1	TRBJ1-2	TGTGCCAGCAGCTTATTTCAGGGGGCTGATGGCTACACCTTC	CASSLFQGADGYTF
many	TRBV15	-	TRBJ2-7	TGTGCCACCAGCCGAAAGGGGGGAACCTACGAGCAGTACTTC	CATSRKGGTYEQYF
few	TRBV5-1	-	TRBJ1-1	TGCGCCAGCAGCTTGACCCCCGGGGGCCTTACAACTGAAGCTTTCTTT	CASSLTPGGLTTEAFF
few	TRBV5-1	-	TRBJ1-5	TGCGCCAGCAGCCCGGACGCGGGCGATCAGCCCCAGCATTTT	CASSPDAGDQPQHF
-	TRBV5-1	TRBD1	TRBJ2-7	TGCGCCAGCAGCGCGGGACAGGACCCCTACGAGCAGTACTTC	CASSAGQDPYEQYF
many	TRBV20-1	-	TRBJ2-3	TGCAGTGCTAGAGATCTGGTCAGGTCCACAGATACGCAGTATTTT	CSARDLVRSTDTQYF
-	TRBV10-2	TRBD2	TRBJ2-1	TGCGCCAGCAGCCGAGGACGGGGAGGGGAGCAGTTCTTC	CASSRGRGGEQFF
-	TRBV12-3/TRBV12-4	-	TRBJ2-3	TGTGCCAGCAGTTTCGGCAGAGCGAGAACAGATGTGGAGTATTTT	CASSFGRARTDVEYF
many	TRBV7-9	-	TRBJ2-3	TGTGCCAGCAGCCGGGCTTTCTTGGGCCGCACAGATACGCAGTATTTT	CASSRAFLGRTDTQYF
-	TRBV7-2	-	TRBJ2-3	TGTGCCAGCAGCCCGTCAGTTGGGTCAGATACGCAGTATTTT	CASSPSVGSDTQYF
-	TRBV7-2	TRBD1	TRBJ1-6	TGTGCCGGCAGCTTAGTTGGACAGGGCACTGGTTCACCCCTCCACTTT	CAGSLVGQGTGSPLHF
many	TRBV5-1	-	TRBJ2-3	TGCGCCAGCAGCTTGGCCACTGGGGGCAGCACAGATACGCAGTATTTT	CASSLATGGSTDTQYF
-	TRBV6-2/TRBV6-3	-	TRBJ1-5	TGTGCCAGCAGTCACGGGAATGATCAGCCCCAGCATTTT	CASSHGNDQPQHF
many	TRBV27	TRBD2	TRBJ2-5	TGTGCCAGCAGTTTATACCGGGCGGGGGGGAAAGAGACCCAGTACTTC	CASSLYRAGGKETQYF
many	TRBV28	-	TRBJ2-1	TGTGCCATACAGGATTCCTTAGGGGGGGTCGGTGAGCAGTTCTTC	CAIQDSLGGVGEQFF
-	TRBV16	-	TRBJ1-4	TGTGCCAGCAGCCAAACAGATACTAATGAAAAACTGTTTTTT	CASSQTDTNEKLFF
many	TRBV7-2	-	TRBJ2-6	TGTGCCAGCAGCTTAGAGGCAGGGCGGCTATCTGGGGCCAACGTCCTGACTTTC	CASSLEAGRLSGANVLTF
-	TRBV11-2	TRBD2	TRBJ2-1	TGTGCCAGCAGCTTAGATCTTCGGCGGGGGGAGAAGTTCTTC	CASSLDLRRGEKFF
many	TRBV6-2/TRBV6-3	-	TRBJ2-5	TGTGCCAGCAGTGGACAGCAAGAGACCCAGTACTTC	CASSGQQETQYF
many	TRBV20-1	TRBD1	TRBJ1-2	TGCAGTGCTACAGGACAGACAGGGGAGAACTATGGCTACACCTTC	CSATGQTGENYGYTF
once	TRBV12-3/TRBV12-4	-	TRBJ2-3	TGTGCCAGCAGTTTATCGTGGGATACGCAGTATTTT	CASSLSWDTQYF
many	TRBV11-2	TRBD2	TRBJ2-1	TGTGCCAGCAGCTTCACTAGCGGGGGGGCATCTGAGCAGTTCTTC	CASSFTSGGASEQFF
many	TRBV30	-	TRBJ2-3	TGTGCCTGGAGTGTCCCAGATACGCAGTATTTT	CAWSVPDTQYF